This T cell receptor (beta chain) came from a study of blood T cell repertoires in COVID-19. Study-level information: Sites across the United States, Italy and Spain contributed samples from acute and convalescent COVID-19.

The V gene's germline CDR1 is MGHRA and CDR2 YSYEKL. The CDR3 runs 13 residues. The germline V and J ends were trimmed by 0 bases and 7 bases, with 9 bases remaining between them. Sequenced by immunoSEQ multiplex PCR; TCRdb stores in-frame clones only, minus some. The table includes tens of thousands of clones, around 92% detected once. The chain has TRBV4-1 and TRBJ2-5; D is unresolved. The sequence came from an older woman with active COVID-19. Material: peripheral blood. The DNA of the CDR3 is TGCGCCAGCAGCCAAGAGACCCACAGGACCCAGTACTTC. Its translation: CASSQETHRTQYF.